This TCR beta chain was obtained from a study of blood T cell repertoires in COVID-19. Study information: Italy, Spain and the United States were the sources of the convalescent and acute COVID-19 samples. PBMCs, B-cell-depleted T cells, or T cells were the source of the cDNA or gDNA that made up the material.

Across under 25 US areas, participants ranged in age from about 18 to 100 years. Clinical history as reported by participants underpinned cohort assignment. Germline V gives CDR1 MNHEY, CDR2 SVGEGT. The length of the CDR3 is 17 residues. V lost 6 bases to trimming and J lost 2 bases, with 21 bases between them. Sequenced by immunoSEQ multiplex PCR; TCRdb stores in-frame clones only, minus some. The sample yields under 400,000 clones, around 86% seen once. The TCR comes from a woman aged 40-49 years with acute COVID-19. This chain joins TRBV6-2 or TRBV6-3 and TRBJ2-3; a possible D gene is TRBD1 (6 bases). The specimen was PBMCs or T cells enriched from blood (not recorded which). CDR3 protein: CASSGTPLPGYTDTQYF. The CDR3 region has the DNA TGTGCCAGCAGCGGGACACCGCTCCCAGGGTACACAGATACGCAGTATTTT.